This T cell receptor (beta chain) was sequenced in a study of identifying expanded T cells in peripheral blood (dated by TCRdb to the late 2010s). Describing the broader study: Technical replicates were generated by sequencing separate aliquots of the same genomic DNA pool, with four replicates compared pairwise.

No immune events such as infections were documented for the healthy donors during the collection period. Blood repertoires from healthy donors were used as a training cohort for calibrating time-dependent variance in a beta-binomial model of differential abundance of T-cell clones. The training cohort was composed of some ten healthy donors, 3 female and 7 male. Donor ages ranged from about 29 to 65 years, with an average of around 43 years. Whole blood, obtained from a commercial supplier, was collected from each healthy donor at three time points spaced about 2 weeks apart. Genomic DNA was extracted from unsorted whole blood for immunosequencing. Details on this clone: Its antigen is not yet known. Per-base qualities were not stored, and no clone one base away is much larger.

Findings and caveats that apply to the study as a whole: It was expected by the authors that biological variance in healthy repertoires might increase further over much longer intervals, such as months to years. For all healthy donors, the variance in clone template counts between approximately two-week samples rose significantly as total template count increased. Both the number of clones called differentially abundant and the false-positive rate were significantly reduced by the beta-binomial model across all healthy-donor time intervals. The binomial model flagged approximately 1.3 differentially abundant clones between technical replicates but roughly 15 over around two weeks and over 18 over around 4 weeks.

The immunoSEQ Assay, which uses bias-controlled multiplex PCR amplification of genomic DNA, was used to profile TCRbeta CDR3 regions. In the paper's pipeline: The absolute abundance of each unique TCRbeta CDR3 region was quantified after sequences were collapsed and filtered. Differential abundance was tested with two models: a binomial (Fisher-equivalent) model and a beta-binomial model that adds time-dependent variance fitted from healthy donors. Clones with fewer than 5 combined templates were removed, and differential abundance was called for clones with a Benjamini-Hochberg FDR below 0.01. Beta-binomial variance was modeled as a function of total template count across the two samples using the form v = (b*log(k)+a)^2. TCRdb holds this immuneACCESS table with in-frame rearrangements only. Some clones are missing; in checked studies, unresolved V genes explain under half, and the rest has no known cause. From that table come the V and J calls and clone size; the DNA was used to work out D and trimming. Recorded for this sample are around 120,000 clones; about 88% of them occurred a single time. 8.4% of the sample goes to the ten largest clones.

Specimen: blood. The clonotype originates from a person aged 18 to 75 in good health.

The nucleotide sequence is given as TGTGCCAGCAGCTTCTTCCGGGAAAGCAATCAGCCCCAGCATTTT. It codes for CASSFFRESNQPQHF. This receptor chain uses TRBV7-2 and TRBJ1-5; no D gene is confidently identified. The CDR3 sequence holds 15 residues, the cysteine and phenylalanine included. Here the CDR3 DNA is all that survives: 45 bases in frame from base 1. The germline V gene sets CDR1 to SGHTA and CDR2 to FQGNSA. V is shortened by 3 bases, J by 1 base, and the region joining them spans 10 bases.